A single sample gave rise to the 10 T cell receptor beta chains below, sequenced in a study of neurological immune-mediated disorders (dated by TCRdb to between 2018 and 2020). Preparation of the library involved 5' RACE. The sample was run on an Illumina HiSeq 2500. TCRdb reran the public reads through fastp at Q25 and MiXCR, keeping productive beta chains. Each record represents a unique CDR3 protein, reported with the most common genes and DNA among its rows. In all, the sample holds about 71,000 distinct CDR3 sequences, and roughly 10% of those were seen once. Of the sample, roughly 10% falls within the top ten clones. The time point label corresponds to: longitudinal time-point 1 (baseline). Sequenced input: PBMCs. Receptors originate from a man aged 25-40 years in good health.

Many counts were recorded for this clonotype. The CDR3 region is CSARQGGSYEQYF. The CDR3 bases are TGCAGCGCTCGACAGGGTGGCTCCTACGAGCAGTACTTC. This rearrangement joins TRBV29-1 to TRBJ2-7, with 7 bases matching TRBD1. This CDR3 contains 13 residues. V was clipped by 7 bases and J by 0 bases; unmatched bases: 6. In germline, CDR1 is SQVTM, CDR2 ANQGSEA.

This clonotype occurred many times. The chain combines TRBV28 with TRBJ1-4; TRBD1 aligns across 8 bases. V lost 5 bases, J lost 2 bases, and 7 bases stayed unmatched. Germline-derived CDR1 and CDR2 are MDHEN and SYDVKM. CDR3 size: 16 residues. CDR3 DNA: TGTGCCAGCAGTCCGCAGGGGGCCGGGACTAATGAAAAACTGTTTTTT. Translating gives CASSPQGAGTNEKLFF.

This clonotype was counted at least ten times. The chain is built from TRBV12-3 or TRBV12-4 and TRBJ2-7; TRBD2 matches at 7 bases. The CDR3 covers 11 residues. Germline trimming cut 6 bases from V and 7 bases from J; bases unmatched to any gene: 3. CDR3 DNA sequence: TGTGCCAGCAGGGCAGCGGGAGAGCAGTACTTC. Encoded protein: CASRAAGEQYF.

This clonotype has ten or more counts. The chain couples TRBV5-1 to TRBJ2-7; D is uncertain. The CDR3 loop spans 14 amino acids. The V gene's germline CDR1 is SGHRS and CDR2 YFSETQ. The V end was cut by 0 bases, the J end by 4 bases, with 11 bases between. CDR3 loop: CASSLEVTVYEQYF. The CDR3, as DNA: TGCGCCAGCAGCTTGGAAGTAACGGTTTACGAGCAGTACTTC. Filled out from reference TRBV5-1 and TRBJ2-7, the complete variable domain reads KAGVTQTPRYLIKTRGQQVTLSCSPISGHRSVSWYQQTPGQGLQFLFEYFSETQRNKGNFPGRFSGRQFSNSRSEMNVSTLELGDSALYLCASSLEVTVYEQYFGPGTRLTVT.

This clonotype was counted at least ten times. The chain carries TRBV14 and TRBJ2-1; tentative D call: TRBD2 (6 bases). Per the germline V gene, CDR1 is SGHDN and CDR2 is FVKESK. This CDR3 comprises 16 residues. V was pared by 4 bases and J by 8 bases, with 21 bases between. The CDR3 is CASSRFRAAGFDEQFF. In DNA, the CDR3 is TGTGCCAGCAGCCGCTTCCGGGCCGCGGGGTTCGATGAGCAGTTCTTC.

In this sample, this clonotype turned up once. The chain carries TRBV7-3 and TRBJ2-1; a possible D gene is TRBD1 (6 bases). CDR1 is SGHTA and CDR2 is FQGTGA in the germline V gene. The CDR3 contains 15 residues. Trimming left V 5 bases short and J 3 bases short, with 14 bases between. The CDR3 DNA reads TGTGCCAGCAGCCAAGGGGGTGGGCGCTACAATGAGCAGTTCTTC. Protein product: CASSQGGGRYNEQFF.

In this sample, this clonotype turned up many times. A read error may explain this, as a much larger clone is one base away. This chain uses TRBV5-1 with TRBJ2-3; unclear D gene. The V end was cut by 10 bases, the J end by 2 bases, with 14 bases between. The length of the CDR3 is 13 residues. Germline loops: CDR1 SGHRS, CDR2 YFSETQ. The CDR3 coding sequence is TGCGCCGGCAACCTTGGGATCACAGATACGCAGTATTTT. It codes for CAGNLGITDTQYF. Together with reference TRBV5-1 and TRBJ2-3, the CDR3 gives the full variable domain: KAGVTQTPRYLIKTRGQQVTLSCSPISGHRSVSWYQQTPGQGLQFLFEYFSETQRNKGNFPGRFSGRQFSNSRSEMNVSTLELGDSALYLCAGNLGITDTQYFGPGTRLTVL.

This clonotype came up many times. The V gene is TRBV7-2, the J gene TRBJ2-3; D call uncertain. Looked up from germline, CDR1 is SGHTA and CDR2 is FQGNSA. V lost 4 bases to trimming and J lost 6 bases, with 8 bases between them. The CDR3 has 12 residues. The CDR3 region has the DNA TGTGCCAGCAGCTCGTTGGGGGATACGCAGTATTTT. Translated: CASSSLGDTQYF.

This clonotype was observed at least ten times. CDR3 region: CASSFSFNPYEQYF. CDR3 DNA: TGTGCCAGCAGTTTCTCTTTTAATCCCTACGAGCAGTACTTC. V and J are TRBV12-3 or TRBV12-4 and TRBJ2-7; D remains ambiguous. V gave up 3 bases and J gave up 2 bases, with 11 bases separating them. The CDR3 is made up of 14 amino acids.

This clonotype appeared many times. The CDR3 region is CASSQSWTPSSYNSPLHF. The CDR3 DNA reads TGTGCCAGCAGTCAATCCTGGACGCCGAGCTCCTATAATTCACCCCTCCACTTT. V gene TRBV28 combines with J gene TRBJ1-6; D is unclear. Germline assignment: CDR1 MDHEN and CDR2 SYDVKM. The CDR3 has 18 amino acids. Trimming stripped 5 bases from V and 0 bases from J, with 17 bases between.